This T cell receptor (beta chain) was identified during a study of shared clonotypes between healthy human individuals. The junction had 5 bases not matched to a gene; V was cut back by 2 bases and J by 0 bases. The V gene's germline CDR1 is SGHNT and CDR2 YYREEE (reference sequence). This CDR3 is built from 15 residues. In the original workflow: ImmunoSEQ output lacked quality scores and full-length reads, limiting matched filtering. TCRdb's table, derived via immunoSEQ multiplex PCR, lists solely in-frame clones and lacks some. Clone size and the V and J calls come from that table; the DNA yielded D and trimming. The table records 850,000 to 1,200,000 clones, 75% of them present only once. Concerning this clone itself: Other DNA sequences in this specimen translate into the identical CDR3.

This TCR came from a man aged 18-30 years in good health. The chain has TRBV5-4 and TRBJ2-7, with 7 bases matching TRBD2. The sample consisted of memory CD4+ T cells sorted from blood. Subset specified: CD45RA-negative fraction. This CDR3 reads CASSFGGTSSYEQYF. CDR3 bases: TGTGCCAGCAGCTTCGGGGGGACCTCCTCCTACGAGCAGTACTTC.